Included here is one TCR beta chain sequence, with context. Its specificity is not known. The data were taken from a study of OX40 agonist ivuxolimab in advanced cancers. Overall study context: Age averaged 60 years (range about 23 to 80), and more than 80% were male. Whole-study results and caveats: CD4+ and CD8+ T cells in blood underwent clonal expansion by week 6 at 0.1 to 3.0 mg/kg. More expanded clones were seen, on average, in CD8+ T cells than in CD4+.

This CDR3 spans 16 amino acids. Germline V gene data show CDR1 as SGHRS and CDR2 as YFSETQ. V lost 1 base to trimming and J lost 10 bases; unmatched junction nucleotides: 10. Method: immunoSEQ multiplex PCR; TCRdb's copy keeps in-frame clones and lacks some. The sample has 60,000 to 90,000 clones, 87% seen once. Source: CD4+ or CD8+ T cells sorted from blood, taken in a trial of the OX40 agonist ivuxolimab. The clonotype was recovered from an adult with an advanced solid tumor such as melanoma, head and neck, liver or kidney cancer. The chain employs TRBV5-1 and TRBJ2-1, with TRBD2 matching over 11 bases. CDR3 sequence reads: CASSLTLAGGFREQFF. The CDR3 bases are TGCGCCAGCAGCTTGACGCTAGCGGGAGGCTTTCGGGAGCAGTTCTTC.